A single sample is the source of the 18 T cell receptor beta chains below, sequenced in a study of beta chain features in type 1 diabetes. The sequenced template was cDNA made from the entire isolated RNA. TCRdb's copy holds only in-frame clones and misses some; the assay was immunoSEQ multiplex PCR. The sample yields about 150,000 clones, about a tenth seen once. These TCRs' antigens remain unknown. Study results and limitations: TCRB CDR3 length was moderately but significantly reduced in all four CD4+ subsets of Type 1 diabetes patients.

The specimen sequenced was central memory CD4+ T cells from blood. The receptors come from a man aged 25 to 45 with type 1 diabetes.

V is TRBV9 and J is TRBJ2-3; no clear D gene. CDR1 SGDLS and CDR2 YYNGEE come from the germline V gene. This CDR3 region has 13 residues. The V end lost 0 bases, the J end lost 3 bases, and 5 bases lay between the germline ends. In DNA form, the CDR3 reads TGTGCCAGCAGCGTAGCTACGACAGATACGCAGTATTTT. Its protein product is CASSVATTDTQYF.

The V and J genes are TRBV18 and TRBJ1-2; TRBD1 aligns across 7 bases. V lost 5 bases, J lost 0 bases, and 3 bases stayed unmatched. Germline CDR1 and CDR2: KGHSH and LQKENI. CDR3 length: 14 residues. Here the CDR3 DNA reads TGTGCCAGCTCAGCCCAGGGGGCTAACTATGGCTACACCTTC. Translation: CASSAQGANYGYTF.

V is TRBV2 and J is TRBJ1-1; a weak D match, TRBD1 (5 bases). Looked up from germline, CDR1 is SNHLY and CDR2 is FYNNEI. V was clipped by 6 bases and J by 2 bases, with 13 bases between them. The CDR3 sequence is 14 residues long. CDR3 amino acids: CASSPGLENTEAFF. DNA for the CDR3: TGTGCCAGCAGCCCGGGACTGGAAAACACTGAAGCTTTCTTT.

The chain recombines TRBV6-6 with TRBJ2-3; perhaps TRBD2 as D (6 bases). Germline CDR1 is MNHNY and CDR2 is SVGAGI (reference sequence). The V and J ends lost 6 bases and 3 bases respectively, with 16 bases between them. The CDR3 length is 15 residues. The chain's CDR3 is CASRGLAGLTDTQYF. CDR3 nucleotides: TGTGCCAGCAGGGGACTGGCGGGTCTTACAGATACGCAGTATTTT.

The gene calls are TRBV9 and TRBJ2-3; perhaps TRBD2 as D (6 bases). V lost 4 bases and J lost 2, with 17 bases in between. The CDR3 length is 16 residues. Germline assignment: CDR1 SGDLS and CDR2 YYNGEE. This chain's CDR3 is CASSLGGAENTDTQYF. In nucleotides, the CDR3 is TGTGCCAGCAGCCTCGGGGGAGCGGAGAACACAGATACGCAGTATTTT.

The V and J genes are TRBV4-1 and TRBJ2-5; tentative D call: TRBD2 (5 bases). V shed 0 bases and J shed 4 bases, with 12 bases lying between them. Per germline, CDR1 MGHRA and CDR2 YSYEKL. This CDR3 comprises 15 residues. The CDR3 is CASSQEAANTETQYF. The CDR3 nucleotides are TGCGCCAGCAGCCAAGAAGCGGCTAATACAGAGACCCAGTACTTC.

This clone was detected only a few times. The DNA of the CDR3 is TGTGCCCAAAAACGCGGAGGGCCGGGTGGGCAGTTCTTC. Amino acid sequence: CAQKRGGPGGQFF. The chain recombines TRBV30 with TRBJ2-1; TRBD2 might be the D (6 bases). CDR1 is GTSNPN and CDR2 is SVGIG in the germline V gene (reference sequence). V was trimmed by 8 bases and J by 12 bases, leaving 23 bases between them. CDR3 length: 13 amino acids. Full variable domain (outside the CDR3, taken from reference TRBV30 and TRBJ2-1): SQTIHQWPATLVQPVGSPLSLECTVEGTSNPNLYWYRQAAGRGLQLLFYSVGIGQISSEVPQNLSASRPQDRQFILSSKKLLLSDSGFYLCAQKRGGPGGQFFGPGTRLTVL.

This clone was found a few times. The chain is built from TRBV21-1 and TRBJ2-7; whether TRBD2, the table's D call, matches the DNA was not checked. TRBV21-1 is listed as a pseudogene. This CDR3 contains 10 residues. CDR3 nucleotides: TGTGCCAGCAAAACCTACGCGCAGTACTTC. Translating gives CASKTYAQYF.

This chain links TRBV28 with TRBJ1-2; a weak D match, TRBD1 (5 bases). V was shortened by 7 bases and J by 8 bases, with 17 bases between the two germline ends. CDR1 is MDHEN, CDR2 SYDVKM, per germline. The CDR3 spans 13 residues. For the CDR3, the DNA is TGTGCCAGCACCGCCAGGGTTTTGGGGGGCTACACCTTC. Its translation: CASTARVLGGYTF.

This chain joins TRBV5-4 and TRBJ1-2; perhaps TRBD1 as D (5 bases). Germline CDR1 and CDR2: SGHNT and YYREEE (reference sequence). Between the trimmed V and J ends, which lost 4 bases and 8 bases, there was a span of 18 bases. This CDR3 comprises 14 residues. DNA for the CDR3: TGTGCCAGCAGCCCAAGGGGCAGGGAGGAGGGCTACACCTTC. Its protein product is CASSPRGREEGYTF. Supplemented by reference TRBV5-4 and TRBJ1-2, the full variable domain reads ETGVTQSPTHLIKTRGQQVTLRCSSQSGHNTVSWYQQALGQGPQFIFQYYREEENGRGNFPPRFSGLQFPNYSSELNVNALELDDSALYLCASSPRGREEGYTFGSGTRLTVV.

There are a few counts of this clone. The rearrangement links TRBV19 to TRBJ1-2, with D unclear. CDR1 and CDR2 (germline): LNHDA, SQIVND (reference sequence). The CDR3 has 17 amino acids. V dropped 7 bases and J dropped 4 bases, with 25 bases sitting between them. CDR3 nucleotide sequence: TGTGCCAGTACGTCAAAGAGGCAGCGGATCGTTCCCTATGGCTACACCTTC. Protein sequence: CASTSKRQRIVPYGYTF.

This clone has a handful of counts. The rearrangement uses TRBV27 and TRBJ2-6; 9 bases map to TRBD1. Germline loops: CDR1 MNHEY, CDR2 SMNVEV (reference sequence). The CDR3 runs 18 residues. V lost 6 bases and J lost 0; bases outside the gene matches: 9. The CDR3 reads CASSPRTGARSGANVLTF. Written as DNA, the CDR3 is TGTGCCAGCAGCCCTCGGACAGGGGCCCGCTCTGGGGCCAACGTCCTGACTTTC.

This clone occurred a few times. The genes are TRBV13 and TRBJ2-1; D call uncertain. The CDR3 length is 14 residues. The germline V gene has CDR1 PRHDT and CDR2 FYEKMQ (reference sequence). Trimming cost V 2 bases and J 5 bases, with 10 bases left between them. The CDR3 DNA reads as TGTGCCAGCAGCTTAATTGCGGTGGACAATGAGCAGTTCTTC. The encoded protein is CASSLIAVDNEQFF.

This clone was seen more than once but under ten times. V usage is TRBV6-1 and J usage is TRBJ1-1; unclear D gene. Germline assignment: CDR1 MNHNS and CDR2 SASEGT. The ends were cut back, 9 bases at V and 0 bases at J, with 11 bases in the middle. This CDR3 region has 13 residues. The DNA of the CDR3 is TGTGCCAGTTCACGGACTCTGAACACTGAAGCTTTCTTT. Translated, it gives CASSRTLNTEAFF.

The V and J genes are TRBV16 and TRBJ2-1; 7 bases agree with TRBD2. Germline assignment: CDR1 KGHSY and CDR2 FQNENV. The CDR3 contains 14 residues. The ends lost 0 bases at V and 6 bases at J; junction bases unmatched: 2. CDR3 amino acids: CASSQSIAGNEQFF. The CDR3 DNA is TGTGCCAGCAGCCAATCGATAGCGGGCAATGAGCAGTTCTTC.

This clone was counted a few times. The V and J genes are TRBV9 and TRBJ2-5; D might be TRBD1 (7 bases). Trimming shortened V by 4 bases and J by 2 bases, and 18 bases separated the two germline ends. CDR3 size: 16 residues. Germline V lookup: CDR1 SGDLS, CDR2 YYNGEE. The CDR3, as DNA: TGTGCCAGCAGCCCTCACGGGGGACAGTTGCAAGAGACCCAGTACTTC. Translated: CASSPHGGQLQETQYF.

The chain couples TRBV11-3 to TRBJ2-3; 8 positions match TRBD2. V lost 5 bases and J lost 6; bases outside the gene matches: 4. This CDR3 is 13 amino acids long. CDR1 is SGHNT, CDR2 YENEEA, per germline. CDR3 sequence (DNA): TGTGCCAGCAGCCCCCGGGGGGGCGATACGCAGTATTTT. Protein sequence: CASSPRGGDTQYF. Full variable domain (outside the CDR3, taken from reference TRBV11-3 and TRBJ2-3): EAGVVQSPRYKIIEKKQPVAFWCNPISGHNTLYWYLQNLGQGPELLIRYENEEAVDDSQLPKDRFSAERLKGVDSTLKIQPAELGDSAVYLCASSPRGGDTQYFGPGTRLTVL.

This chain joins TRBV28 and TRBJ1-2; possible D gene TRBD1, 5 bases. This CDR3 spans 13 amino acids. In germline, CDR1 is MDHEN, CDR2 SYDVKM. Deletions cut 5 bases from V and 3 bases from J, with 10 bases between. The CDR3 spells CASSPPGDYGYTF. The CDR3 DNA reads TGTGCCAGCAGTCCCCCGGGGGACTATGGCTACACCTTC.